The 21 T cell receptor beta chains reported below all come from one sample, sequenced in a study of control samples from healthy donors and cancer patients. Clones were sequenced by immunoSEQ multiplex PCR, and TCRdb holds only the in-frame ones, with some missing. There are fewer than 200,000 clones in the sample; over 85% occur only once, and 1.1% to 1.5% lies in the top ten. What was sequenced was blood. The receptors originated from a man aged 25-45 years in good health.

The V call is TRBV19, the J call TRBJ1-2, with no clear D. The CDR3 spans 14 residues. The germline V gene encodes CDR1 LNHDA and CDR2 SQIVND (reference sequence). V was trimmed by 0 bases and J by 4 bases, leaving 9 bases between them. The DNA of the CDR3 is TGTGCCAGTAGTATAGATCTGGGCTTCTATGGCTACACCTTC. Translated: CASSIDLGFYGYTF.

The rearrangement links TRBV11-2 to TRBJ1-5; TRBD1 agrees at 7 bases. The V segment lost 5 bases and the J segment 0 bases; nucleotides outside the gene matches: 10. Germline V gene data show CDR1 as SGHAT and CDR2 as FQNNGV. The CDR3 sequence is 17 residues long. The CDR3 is CASSTQGGGDSNQPQHF. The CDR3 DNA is TGTGCCAGCAGCACGCAGGGGGGCGGAGATAGCAATCAGCCCCAGCATTTT.

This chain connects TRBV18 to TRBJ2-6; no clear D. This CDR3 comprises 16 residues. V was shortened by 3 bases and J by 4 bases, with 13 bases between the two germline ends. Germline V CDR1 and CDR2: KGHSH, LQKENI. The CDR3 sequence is CASSPDTRRGANVLTF. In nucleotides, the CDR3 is TGTGCCAGCTCACCCGACACCCGAAGGGGGGCCAACGTCCTGACTTTC.

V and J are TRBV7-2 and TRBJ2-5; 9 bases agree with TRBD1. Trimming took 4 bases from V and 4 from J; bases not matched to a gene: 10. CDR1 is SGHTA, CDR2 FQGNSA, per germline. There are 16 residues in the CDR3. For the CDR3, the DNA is TGTGCCAGCAGCTGGCCCGGGACAGGGAGGCGAGAGACCCAGTACTTC. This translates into CASSWPGTGRRETQYF.

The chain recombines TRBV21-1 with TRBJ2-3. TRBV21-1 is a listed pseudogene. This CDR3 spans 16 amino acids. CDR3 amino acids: CASSKGKRPSTDTQYF. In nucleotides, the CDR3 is TGTGCCAGCAGCAAAGGGAAGAGACCGAGCACAGATACGCAGTATTTT.

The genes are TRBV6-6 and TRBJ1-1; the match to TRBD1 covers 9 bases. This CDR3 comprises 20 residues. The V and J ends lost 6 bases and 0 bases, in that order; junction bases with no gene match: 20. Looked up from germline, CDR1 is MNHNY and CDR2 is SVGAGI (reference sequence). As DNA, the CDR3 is TGTGCCAGCAGCGACCTGGGACAGGGCCTACCTTCCTACCTGAACACTGAAGCTTTCTTT. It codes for CASSDLGQGLPSYLNTEAFF.

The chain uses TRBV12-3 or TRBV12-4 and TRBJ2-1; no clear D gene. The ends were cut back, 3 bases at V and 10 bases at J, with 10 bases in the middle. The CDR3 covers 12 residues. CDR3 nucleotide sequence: TGTGCCAGCAGTTTCCCCGGGTCCGAGCAGTTCTTC. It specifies CASSFPGSEQFF.

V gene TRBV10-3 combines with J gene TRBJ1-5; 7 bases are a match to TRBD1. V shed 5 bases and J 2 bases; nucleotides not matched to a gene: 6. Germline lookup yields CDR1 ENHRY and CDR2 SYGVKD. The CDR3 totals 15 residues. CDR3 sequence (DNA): TGTGCCATCAGTCCAGGGGGGGGTGGCAATCAGCCCCAGCATTTT. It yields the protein CAISPGGGGNQPQHF.

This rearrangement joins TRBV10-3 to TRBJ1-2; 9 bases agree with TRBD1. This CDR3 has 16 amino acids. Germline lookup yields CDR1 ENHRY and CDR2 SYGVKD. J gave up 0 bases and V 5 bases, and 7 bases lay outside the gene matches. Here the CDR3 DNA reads TGTGCCATCAGTCCGCCGCGGGACAGGGCTAACTATGGCTACACCTTC. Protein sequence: CAISPPRDRANYGYTF.

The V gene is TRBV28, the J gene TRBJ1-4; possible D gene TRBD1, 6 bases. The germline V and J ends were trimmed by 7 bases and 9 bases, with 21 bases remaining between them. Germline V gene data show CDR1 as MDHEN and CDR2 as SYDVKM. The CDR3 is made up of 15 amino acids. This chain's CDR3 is CASTPGPGQGKKLFF. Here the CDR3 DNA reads TGTGCCAGCACCCCTGGCCCCGGCCAGGGGAAAAAACTGTTTTTT.

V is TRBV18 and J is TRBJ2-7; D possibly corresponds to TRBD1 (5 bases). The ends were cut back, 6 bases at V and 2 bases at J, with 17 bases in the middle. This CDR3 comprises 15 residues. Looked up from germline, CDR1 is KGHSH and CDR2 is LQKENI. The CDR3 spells CASSRNQGSTYEQYF. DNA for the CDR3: TGTGCCAGCTCGCGCAACCAGGGATCCACCTACGAGCAGTACTTC.

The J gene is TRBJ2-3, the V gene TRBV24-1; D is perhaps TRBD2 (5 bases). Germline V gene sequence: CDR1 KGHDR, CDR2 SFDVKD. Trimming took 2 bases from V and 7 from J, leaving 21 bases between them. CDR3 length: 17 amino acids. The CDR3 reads CATSDSRRVGTTNTQYF. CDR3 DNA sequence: TGTGCCACCAGTGATTCGAGGCGGGTGGGAACAACAAATACGCAGTATTTT.

The CDR3 sequence is CASSWTGSNQPQHF. CDR3 DNA sequence: TGTGCCAGCAGTTGGACAGGAAGCAATCAGCCCCAGCATTTT. This chain joins TRBV3-1 (or the pseudogene TRBV3-2) and TRBJ1-5; TRBD1 aligns across 7 bases. The V gene end was trimmed by 6 bases and the J gene end by 1 base; junction bases not matched to a gene: 3. The V gene's germline CDR1 is LGHDT and CDR2 YNNKEL (reference sequence). CDR3 length: 14 amino acids.

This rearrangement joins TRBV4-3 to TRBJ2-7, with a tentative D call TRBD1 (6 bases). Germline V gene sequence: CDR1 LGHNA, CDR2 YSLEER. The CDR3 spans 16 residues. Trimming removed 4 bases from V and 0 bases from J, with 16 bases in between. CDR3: CASSPSVSGVSYEQYF. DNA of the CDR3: TGCGCCAGCAGCCCCTCCGTCTCAGGGGTCTCCTACGAGCAGTACTTC.

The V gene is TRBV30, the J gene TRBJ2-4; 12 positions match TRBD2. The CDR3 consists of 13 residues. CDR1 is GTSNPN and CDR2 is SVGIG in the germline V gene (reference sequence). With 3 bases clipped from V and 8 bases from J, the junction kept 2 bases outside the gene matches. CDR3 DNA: TGTGCCTGGAGGACTAGCGGGAGTTACATTCAGTACTTC. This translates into CAWRTSGSYIQYF.

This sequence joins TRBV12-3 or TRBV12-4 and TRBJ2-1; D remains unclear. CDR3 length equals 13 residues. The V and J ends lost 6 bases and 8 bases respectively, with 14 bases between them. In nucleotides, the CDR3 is TGTGCCAGCAGACCTACACCCCGGGATGAGCAGTTCTTC. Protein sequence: CASRPTPRDEQFF.

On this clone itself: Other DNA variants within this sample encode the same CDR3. The CDR3 here is CASSQEGYEQYF. The DNA of the CDR3 is TGCGCCAGCAGCCAAGAAGGTTACGAGCAGTACTTC. The rearrangement uses TRBV4-1 and TRBJ2-7; D unclear. V was cut by 0 bases and J by 4 bases, with 4 bases left in between. Germline V lookup: CDR1 MGHRA, CDR2 YSYEKL. The CDR3 contains 12 residues.

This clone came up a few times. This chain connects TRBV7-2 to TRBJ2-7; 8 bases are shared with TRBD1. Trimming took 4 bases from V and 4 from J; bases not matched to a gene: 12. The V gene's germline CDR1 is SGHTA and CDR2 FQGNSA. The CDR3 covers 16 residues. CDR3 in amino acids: CASSYTGTGRAYEQYF. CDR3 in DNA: TGTGCCAGCAGCTATACCGGGACAGGAAGGGCGTACGAGCAGTACTTC.

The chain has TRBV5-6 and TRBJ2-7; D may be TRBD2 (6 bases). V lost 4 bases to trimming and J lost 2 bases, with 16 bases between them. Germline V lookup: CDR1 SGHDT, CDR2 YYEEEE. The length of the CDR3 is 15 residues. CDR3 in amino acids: CASSEVGLSPYEQYF. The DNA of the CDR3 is TGTGCCAGCAGCGAGGTGGGACTGTCCCCCTACGAGCAGTACTTC.

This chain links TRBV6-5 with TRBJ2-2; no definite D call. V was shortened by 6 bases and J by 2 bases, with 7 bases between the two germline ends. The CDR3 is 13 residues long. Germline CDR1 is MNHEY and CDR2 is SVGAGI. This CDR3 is CASRDPNTGELFF. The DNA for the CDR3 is TGTGCCAGCAGGGACCCAAACACCGGGGAGCTGTTTTTT.

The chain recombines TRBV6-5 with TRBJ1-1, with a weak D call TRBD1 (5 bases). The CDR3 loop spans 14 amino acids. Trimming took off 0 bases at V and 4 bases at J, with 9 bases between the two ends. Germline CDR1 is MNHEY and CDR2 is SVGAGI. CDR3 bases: TGTGCCAGCAGTTACTCGATGGGGGTCACTGAAGCTTTCTTT. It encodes CASSYSMGVTEAFF.